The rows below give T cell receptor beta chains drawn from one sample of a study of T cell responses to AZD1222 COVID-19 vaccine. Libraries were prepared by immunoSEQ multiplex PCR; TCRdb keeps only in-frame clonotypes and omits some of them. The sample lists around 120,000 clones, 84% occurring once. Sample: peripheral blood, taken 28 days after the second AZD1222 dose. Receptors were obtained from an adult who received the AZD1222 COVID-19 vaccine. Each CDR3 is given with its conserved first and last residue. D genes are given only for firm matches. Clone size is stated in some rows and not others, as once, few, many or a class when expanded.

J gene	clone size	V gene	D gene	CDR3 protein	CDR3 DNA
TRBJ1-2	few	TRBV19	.	CASSRRPQGWSNYGYTF	TGTGCCAGTAGTAGGCGGCCCCAGGGATGGTCCAACTATGGCTACACCTTC
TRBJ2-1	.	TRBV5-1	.	CASSLSWNEQFF	TGCGCCAGCAGCTTGAGTTGGAATGAGCAGTTCTTC
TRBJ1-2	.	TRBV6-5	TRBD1	CASSSGQGLSYGYTF	TGTGCCAGCAGTTCGGGACAGGGGTTGAGCTATGGCTACACCTTC
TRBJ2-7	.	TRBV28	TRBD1	CASSLWGTGTYEQYF	TGTGCCAGCAGTTTATGGGGGACAGGGACCTACGAGCAGTACTTC
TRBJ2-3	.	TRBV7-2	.	CASSLARPMQYF	TGTGCCAGCAGCTTAGCGAGACCGATGCAGTATTTT
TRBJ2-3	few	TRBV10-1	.	CASSDVAGAADTSYEDTQYF	TGCGCCAGCAGTGATGTGGCGGGTGCGGCAGATACTTCTTATGAGGATACGCAGTATTTT
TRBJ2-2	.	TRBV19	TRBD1	CASSPGDRVLSGELFF	TGTGCCAGTAGTCCCGGGGACAGGGTATTATCCGGGGAGCTGTTTTTT
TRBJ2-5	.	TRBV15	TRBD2	CATSRAASGYGTQYF	TGTGCCACCAGCAGAGCAGCTAGCGGTTATGGGACCCAGTACTTC
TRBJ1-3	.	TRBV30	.	CAWSGVREVYF	TGTGCCTGGAGTGGGGTCCGTGAAGTATATTTT
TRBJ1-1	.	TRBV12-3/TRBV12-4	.	CASSLGENTEAFF	TGTGCCAGCAGTTTGGGAGAGAACACTGAAGCTTTCTTT
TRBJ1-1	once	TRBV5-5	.	CASSSTRGAGTEAFF	TGTGCCAGCAGCTCGACAAGGGGGGCCGGCACTGAAGCTTTCTTT
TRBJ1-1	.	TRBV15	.	CATSRDMEGTNGFF	TGTGCCACCAGCAGAGATATGGAGGGGACAAATGGTTTCTTT
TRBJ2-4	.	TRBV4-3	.	CASSQELMGVSIQYF	TGCGCCAGCAGCCAAGAGTTGATGGGGGTGAGCATTCAGTACTTC
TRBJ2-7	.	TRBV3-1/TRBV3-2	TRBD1	CASSDRGTYEQYF	TGTGCCAGCAGTGACAGGGGGACCTACGAGCAGTACTTC
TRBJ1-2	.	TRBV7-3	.	CASSLLRVGYTF	TGTGCCAGCAGCTTACTCCGCGTCGGCTACACCTTC
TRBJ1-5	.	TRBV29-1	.	CSVESDGNQPQHF	TGCAGCGTTGAAAGCGATGGCAATCAGCCCCAGCATTTT
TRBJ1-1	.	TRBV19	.	CASSILQNTEAFF	TGTGCCAGTAGTATTCTGCAGAACACTGAAGCTTTCTTT
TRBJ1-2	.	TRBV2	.	CASSILLTPYGYTF	TGTGCCAGCAGCATTCTTCTTACGCCTTATGGCTACACCTTC
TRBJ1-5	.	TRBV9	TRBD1	CASSAGQGRQPQHF	TGTGCCAGCAGCGCAGGACAGGGACGTCAGCCCCAGCATTTT
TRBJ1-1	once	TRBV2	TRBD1	CASRGQGGTAFF	TGTGCCAGCAGAGGACAGGGGGGCACGGCTTTCTTT
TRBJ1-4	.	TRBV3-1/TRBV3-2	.	CASSQSLNEKLFF	TGTGCCAGCAGCCAAAGCCTTAATGAAAAACTGTTTTTT
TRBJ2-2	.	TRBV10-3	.	CAISEALLTNTGELFF	TGTGCCATCAGTGAGGCCCTCCTAACGAACACCGGGGAGCTGTTTTTT
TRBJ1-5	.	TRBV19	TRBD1	CASRGQGGQPQHF	TGTGCCAGTAGGGGACAGGGAGGTCAGCCCCAGCATTTT
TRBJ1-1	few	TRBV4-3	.	CASSNQGGLGTEAFF	TGCGCCAGCAGCAACCAAGGAGGGTTGGGCACTGAAGCTTTCTTT
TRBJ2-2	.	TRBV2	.	CASSPTSPPGRELFF	TGTGCCAGCAGTCCCACTTCCCCTCCCGGGAGGGAGCTGTTTTTT
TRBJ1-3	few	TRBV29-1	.	CSVEDLETPGNTIYF	TGCAGCGTTGAAGATTTAGAAACACCTGGAAACACCATATATTTT
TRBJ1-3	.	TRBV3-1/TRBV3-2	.	CASSYMWQPLAGNTIYF	TGTGCCAGCAGCTACATGTGGCAGCCCCTTGCTGGAAACACCATATATTTT
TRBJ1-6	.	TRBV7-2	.	CASSLGVWGSPLHF	TGTGCCAGCAGCTTAGGGGTCTGGGGTTCACCCCTCCACTTT
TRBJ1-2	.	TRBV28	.	CASSLGGDYGYTF	TGTGCCAGCAGTTTGGGCGGAGACTATGGCTACACCTTC
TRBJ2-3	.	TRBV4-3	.	CASSQDLRGPNTDTQYF	TGCGCCAGCAGCCAAGATTTGCGGGGGCCAAACACAGATACGCAGTATTTT
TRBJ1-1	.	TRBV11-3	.	CASSYGVTEAFF	TGTGCCAGCAGCTACGGGGTCACTGAAGCTTTCTTT
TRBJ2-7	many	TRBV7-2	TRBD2	CASSLTSGGYEQYF	TGTGCCAGCAGCTTGACTAGCGGGGGATACGAGCAGTACTTC
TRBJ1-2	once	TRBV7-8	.	CASSPDKNYGYTF	TGTGCCAGCAGCCCAGACAAGAACTATGGCTACACCTTC
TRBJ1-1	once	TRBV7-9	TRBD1	CASTGTGSYGTEAFF	TGTGCCAGCACAGGGACAGGGAGTTACGGGACTGAAGCTTTCTTT
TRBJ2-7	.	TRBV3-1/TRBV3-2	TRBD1	CASTGTGGYEQYF	TGTGCCAGCACCGGGACAGGGGGCTACGAGCAGTACTTC
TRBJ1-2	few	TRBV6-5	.	CASSLGYGYTF	TGTGCCAGCAGCCTCGGGTATGGCTACACCTTC
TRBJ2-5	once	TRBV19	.	CASSFSGHGETQYF	TGTGCCAGTAGTTTTTCTGGGCATGGGGAGACCCAGTACTTC
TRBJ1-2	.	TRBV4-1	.	CASSQPLGGPGRYTF	TGCGCCAGCAGCCAACCATTGGGGGGCCCGGGGAGGTACACCTTC
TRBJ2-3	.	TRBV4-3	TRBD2	CASSRAGFTDTQYF	TGCGCCAGCAGCCGAGCGGGGTTCACAGATACGCAGTATTTT
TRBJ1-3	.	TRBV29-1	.	CSVDEGEGNTIYF	TGCAGCGTTGACGAGGGAGAGGGGAACACCATATATTTT
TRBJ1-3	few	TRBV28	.	CASYSREGGRNTIYF	TGTGCCAGCTATAGCAGGGAGGGGGGGAGAAACACCATATATTTT
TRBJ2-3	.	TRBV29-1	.	CSGVKGTDTQYF	TGCAGCGGAGTCAAGGGGACAGATACGCAGTATTTT
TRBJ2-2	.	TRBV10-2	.	CASSEGDSYTGELFF	TGCGCCAGCAGTGAGGGCGACTCGTACACCGGGGAGCTGTTTTTT
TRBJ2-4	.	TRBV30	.	CAWRGGGATKNIQYF	TGTGCCTGGAGAGGCGGAGGGGCTACCAAAAACATTCAGTACTTC
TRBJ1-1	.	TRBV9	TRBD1	CASMRQGGTEAFF	TGTGCCAGCATGAGACAGGGAGGGACTGAAGCTTTCTTT
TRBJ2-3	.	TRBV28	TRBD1	CASSPGTGFTDTQYF	TGTGCCAGCAGTCCCGGGACAGGGTTTACAGATACGCAGTATTTT
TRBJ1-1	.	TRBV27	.	CASSLSGGGGNTEAFF	TGTGCCAGCAGTTTATCGGGTGGAGGAGGGAACACTGAAGCTTTCTTT
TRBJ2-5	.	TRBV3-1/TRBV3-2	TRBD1	CASSQGTPGGTQYF	TGTGCCAGCAGCCAAGGGACTCCAGGGGGGACCCAGTACTTC
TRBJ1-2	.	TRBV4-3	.	CASSQDHASFNYGYTF	TGCGCCAGCAGCCAAGATCACGCCTCGTTCAACTATGGCTACACCTTC
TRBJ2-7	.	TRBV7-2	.	CASSWGAVYEQYF	TGTGCCAGCAGCTGGGGGGCGGTCTACGAGCAGTACTTC
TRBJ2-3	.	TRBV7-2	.	CASSTRSDTQYF	TGTGCCAGCAGCACCAGATCAGATACGCAGTATTTT
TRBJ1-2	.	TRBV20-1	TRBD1	CSEQGSHGYTF	TGCAGTGAACAGGGGAGTCATGGCTACACCTTC
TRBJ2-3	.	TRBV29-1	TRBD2	CSATGLAGFTDTQYF	TGCAGCGCAACAGGACTAGCGGGGTTCACAGATACGCAGTATTTT
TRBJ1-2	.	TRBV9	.	CASSVDTGVDYGYTF	TGTGCCAGCAGCGTAGATACCGGGGTCGACTATGGCTACACCTTC
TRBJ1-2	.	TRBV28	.	CATTRDFYGYTF	TGTGCCACCACTCGGGATTTCTATGGCTACACCTTC